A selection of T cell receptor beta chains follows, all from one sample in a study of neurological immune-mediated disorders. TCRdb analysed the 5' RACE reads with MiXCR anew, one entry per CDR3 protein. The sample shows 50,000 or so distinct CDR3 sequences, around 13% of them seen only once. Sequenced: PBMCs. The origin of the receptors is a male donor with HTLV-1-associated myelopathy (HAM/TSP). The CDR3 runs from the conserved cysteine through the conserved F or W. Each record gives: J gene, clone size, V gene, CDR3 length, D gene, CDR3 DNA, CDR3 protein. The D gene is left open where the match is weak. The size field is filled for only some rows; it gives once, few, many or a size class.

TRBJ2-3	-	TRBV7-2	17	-	TGTGCCAGCAACTCGACCACAGGGCGAGAGGGAACAGATACGCAGTATTTT	CASNSTTGREGTDTQYF
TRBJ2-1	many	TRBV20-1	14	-	TGCAGTGCTAGAAACCCCCTTAGAGGGGGTGAGCAGTTCTTC	CSARNPLRGGEQFF
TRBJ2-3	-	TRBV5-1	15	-	TGCGCCAGCAGCTTGCCGCGCACCATGGCAGATACGCAGTATTTT	CASSLPRTMADTQYF
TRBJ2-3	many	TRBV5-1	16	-	TGCGCCAGCAGCTCTCTAGGGGGATTCGGCACAGATACGCAGTATTTT	CASSSLGGFGTDTQYF
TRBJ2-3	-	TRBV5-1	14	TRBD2	TGCGCCAGCAAGACTAGCGGGGGCACAGATACGCTGTATTTT	CASKTSGGTDTLYF
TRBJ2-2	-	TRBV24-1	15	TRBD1	TGTGCCACCGGAGGGACAGGGATGAACACCGGGGAGCTGTTTTTT	CATGGTGMNTGELFF
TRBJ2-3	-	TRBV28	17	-	TGTGCCAGCAGTTCCTCACGTCTCCGGCGTAGGGGTGATACGCGGTATTTT	CASSSSRLRRRGDTRYF
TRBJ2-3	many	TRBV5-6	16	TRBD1	TGTGCCAGCATTACAAGGGGGACAGGGCTCGCAGATACGCAGTATTTT	CASITRGTGLADTQYF
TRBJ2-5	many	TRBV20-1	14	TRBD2	TGCAGTGCTAGAGGAGCGGGGTACCAAGAGACCCAGTACTTC	CSARGAGYQETQYF
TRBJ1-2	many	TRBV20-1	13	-	TGCAGTGCCAGACAGTCTTCCAACTATGGCTACACCTTC	CSARQSSNYGYTF
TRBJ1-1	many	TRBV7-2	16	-	TGTGCCAGCAGCCCAGGACCCGACAGGAAAAACACTGAAGCTTTCTTT	CASSPGPDRKNTEAFF
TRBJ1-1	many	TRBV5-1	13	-	TGCGCCAGCAGCTTGGATCCTAACACTGAAGCTTTCTTT	CASSLDPNTEAFF